This T cell receptor beta chain was identified during a study of CD4+ T cells in melanoma. Trimming pared 7 bases from V and 4 bases from J, leaving 16 bases between. Germline V gene lookup returns CDR1 GTSNPN and CDR2 SVGIG (reference sequence). This CDR3 region has 13 residues. As regards this clone: Its antigen is unidentified.

Points from the study as a whole: CD8+ T cell, macrophage and B cell function reportedly correlated with neoantigen-specific CD4+ T cells. In melanoma, neoantigen-specific CD4+ T cells reportedly differed in differentiation state.

Profiled with immunoSEQ multiplex PCR; TCRdb holds only in-frame clones, not every one. Among about 140,000 clones listed, around nine tenths were seen once. This TCR derives from a human donor with melanoma. V and J are TRBV30 and TRBJ2-5; D not certain. CDR3 DNA: TGTGCCTCCGAGGCCCCAGTTAGAGAGACCCAGTACTTC. This encodes CASEAPVRETQYF.